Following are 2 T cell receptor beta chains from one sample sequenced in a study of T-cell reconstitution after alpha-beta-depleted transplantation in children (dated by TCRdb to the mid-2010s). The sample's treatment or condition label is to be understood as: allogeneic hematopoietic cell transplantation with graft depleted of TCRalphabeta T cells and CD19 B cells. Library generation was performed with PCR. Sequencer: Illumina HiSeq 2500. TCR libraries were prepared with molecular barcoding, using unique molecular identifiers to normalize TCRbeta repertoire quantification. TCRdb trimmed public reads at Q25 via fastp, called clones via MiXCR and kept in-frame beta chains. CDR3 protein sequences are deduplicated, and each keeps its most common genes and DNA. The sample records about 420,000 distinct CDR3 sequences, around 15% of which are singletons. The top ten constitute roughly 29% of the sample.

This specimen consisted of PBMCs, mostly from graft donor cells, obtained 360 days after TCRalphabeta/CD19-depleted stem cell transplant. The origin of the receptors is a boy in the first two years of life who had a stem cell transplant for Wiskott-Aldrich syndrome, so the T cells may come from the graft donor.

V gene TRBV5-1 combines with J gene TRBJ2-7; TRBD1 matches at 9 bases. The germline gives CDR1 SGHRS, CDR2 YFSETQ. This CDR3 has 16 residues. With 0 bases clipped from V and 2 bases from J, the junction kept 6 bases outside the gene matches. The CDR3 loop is CASSLDPGQGPYEQYF. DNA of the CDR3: TGCGCCAGCAGCTTGGATCCGGGACAGGGACCCTACGAGCAGTACTTC.

The CDR3, as DNA: TGTGCCATCAGTACAGGGCAAAGCACAGATACGCAGTATTTT. Encoded protein: CAISTGQSTDTQYF. The chain has TRBV10-3 and TRBJ2-3, with D possibly matching TRBD1 (6 bases). With 5 bases removed from V and 0 bases from J, the gap between germline ends came to 9 bases. The CDR3 is made up of 14 amino acids. Germline CDR1 reads ENHRY; CDR2 reads SYGVKD.